One sample yielded the 12 T cell receptor beta chains listed below, sequenced in a study of blood T cells in healthy people across ages. Sample-barcoded 5' priming and a J-beta primer mix drove a second PCR of roughly 7 to 11 cycles. TCRdb used MiXCR to reprocess the 5' RACE reads, holding one entry per CDR3 protein. The sample includes more than 700,000 distinct CDR3 sequences, about 42% of them seen just once. The sequenced sample was blood. These TCRs come from a man of 80 years or more in good health.

The CDR3 protein is CASSREERYGYTF. The CDR3 coding sequence is TGTGCCAGCAGTCGCGAGGAGAGGTATGGCTACACCTTC. The J gene is TRBJ1-2, the V gene TRBV2; unclear D gene. The V end was cut by 5 bases, the J end by 5 bases, with 12 bases between. This CDR3 contains 13 residues. The germline CDR1 and CDR2 sequences are SNHLY and FYNNEI.

The chain couples TRBV29-1 to TRBJ1-5; D not certain. Germline-derived CDR1 and CDR2 are SQVTM and ANQGSEA. Trimming stripped 6 bases from V and 7 bases from J, with 13 bases between. This CDR3 spans 12 amino acids. CDR3 region: CSVAYGEQPQHF. For the CDR3, the DNA is TGCAGCGTCGCTTACGGGGAACAGCCCCAGCATTTT.

This clonotype was seen only a few times. The chain recombines TRBV12-3 or TRBV12-4 with TRBJ2-1; D gene ambiguous. CDR3 length: 10 residues. Trimming stripped 6 bases from V and 9 bases from J, with 6 bases between. CDR3 DNA sequence: TGTGCCAGCAGCGCCGGTGAGCAGTTCTTC. Translating it yields CASSAGEQFF.

This clonotype came up many times. This chain joins TRBV11-1 and TRBJ2-1, with a possible D match to TRBD2 (6 bases). CDR1 is SGHAT, CDR2 FQDESV, per germline (reference sequence). The CDR3 consists of 14 residues. Trimming removed 1 base at V and 10 bases at J, with 14 bases between. Here the CDR3 reads CASSLGDSAREQFF. As DNA, the CDR3 is TGTGCCAGCAGCTTAGGGGACTCCGCGCGGGAGCAGTTCTTC. Together with reference TRBV11-1 and TRBJ2-1, the CDR3 gives the full variable domain: EAEVAQSPRYKITEKSQAVAFWCDPISGHATLYWYRQILGQGPELLVQFQDESVVDDSQLPKDRFSAERLKGVDSTLKIQPAELGDSAMYLCASSLGDSAREQFFGPGTRLTVL.

The chain carries TRBV29-1 and TRBJ2-1; D remains ambiguous. Germline assignment: CDR1 SQVTM and CDR2 ANQGSEA. The CDR3 length is 13 residues. Trimming cost V 4 bases and J 8 bases, with 15 bases left between them. The CDR3 DNA reads as TGCAGCGTTGTGACCGCGAGCTCGGATGAGCAGTTCTTC. Its translation is CSVVTASSDEQFF.

This clonotype was recorded at least ten times. The chain joins TRBV3-1 to TRBJ2-6; the D gene could be TRBD1 or TRBD2 (5 bases each). V shed 6 bases and J shed 0 bases, with 9 bases lying between them. Germline CDR1 reads LGHDT; CDR2 reads YNNKEL (reference sequence). The CDR3 runs to 15 residues. CDR3 amino acids: CASSPGTSGANVLTF. The CDR3 DNA sequence: TGTGCCAGCAGTCCAGGGACCTCTGGGGCCAACGTCCTGACTTTC.

The V gene is TRBV7-2, the J gene TRBJ2-6; 12 positions agree with TRBD2. Germline CDR1 and CDR2: SGHTA and FQGNSA. After removal of 10 bases from V and 0 bases from J, the junction contained 7 bases not matched to a gene. This CDR3 region has 17 residues. CDR3 region: CANPLAGGSSGANVLTF. The CDR3 DNA follows: TGTGCCAACCCACTAGCGGGAGGATCCTCTGGGGCCAACGTCCTGACTTTC.

This clonotype appeared a few times. J is TRBJ2-2 and V is TRBV7-9; D not certain. Germline CDR1 and CDR2: SEHNR and FQNEAQ (reference sequence). V was cut by 5 bases and J by 8 bases, with 9 bases left in between. The CDR3 spans 12 residues. The CDR3 loop is CASSPAGGELFF. The CDR3 DNA sequence: TGTGCCAGCAGCCCGGCCGGGGGGGAGCTGTTTTTT. Drawing the rest from reference TRBV7-9 and TRBJ2-2, the complete variable domain is DTGVSQNPRHKITKRGQNVTFRCDPISEHNRLYWYRQTLGQGPEFLTYFQNEAQLEKSRLLSDRFSAERPKGSFSTLEIQRTEQGDSAMYLCASSPAGGELFFGEGSRLTVL.

The chain employs TRBV6-2 or TRBV6-3 and TRBJ2-4; D is possibly TRBD1 (6 bases). The closer fit of TRBJ2-7 to the DNA end suggests the J call may be wrong. Looked up from germline, CDR1 is MNHEY and CDR2 is SVGEGT. There are 16 residues in the CDR3. The CDR3 spells CASSPRGTPSIYEQYF. In DNA form, the CDR3 reads TGTGCCAGCAGTCCAAGGGGGACCCCTTCCATCTACGAGCAGTACTTC.

The sample holds a few counts of this clonotype. The chain couples TRBV5-1 to TRBJ1-4; D is perhaps TRBD1 (6 bases). V gave up 6 bases and J gave up 5 bases, with 14 bases separating them. The CDR3 totals 14 residues. Germline V CDR1 and CDR2: SGHRS, YFSETQ. The CDR3 DNA sequence: TGCGCCAGCACCCTACAGGGAGGAAATGAAAAACTGTTTTTT. Amino acids: CASTLQGGNEKLFF.

J is TRBJ2-1 and V is TRBV7-3; D uncertain. This CDR3 region has 14 residues. The V gene lost 5 bases and the J gene lost 6 bases, with 14 bases spanning the gap. Germline V gene data show CDR1 as SGHTA and CDR2 as FQGTGA. CDR3: CASSPAAPGNEQFF. The CDR3 DNA is TGTGCCAGCAGCCCCGCAGCCCCGGGCAATGAGCAGTTCTTC.

This clonotype was counted between two and nine times. The chain is built from TRBV28 and TRBJ2-5; 7 nucleotides match TRBD1. The CDR3 covers 16 residues. Germline V gene sequence: CDR1 MDHEN, CDR2 SYDVKM. V shed 4 bases, J shed 3 bases, and the junction held 11 bases outside the gene matches. CDR3 nucleotides: TGTGCCAGCAGTTCCACAGGGGACGCGATAAAAGAGACCCAGTACTTC. Translating gives CASSSTGDAIKETQYF.